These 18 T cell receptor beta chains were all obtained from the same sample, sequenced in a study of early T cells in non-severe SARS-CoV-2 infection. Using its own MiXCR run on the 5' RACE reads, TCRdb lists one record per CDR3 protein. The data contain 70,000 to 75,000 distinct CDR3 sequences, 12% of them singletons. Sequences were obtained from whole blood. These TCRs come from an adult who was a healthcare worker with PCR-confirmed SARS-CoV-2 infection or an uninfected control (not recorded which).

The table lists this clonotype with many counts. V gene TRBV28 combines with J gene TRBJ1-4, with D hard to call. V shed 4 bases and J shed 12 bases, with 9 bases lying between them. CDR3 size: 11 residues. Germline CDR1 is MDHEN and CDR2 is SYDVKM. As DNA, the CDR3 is TGTGCCAGCAGTTCGGGTTTGGAACTGTTTTTT. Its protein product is CASSSGLELFF.

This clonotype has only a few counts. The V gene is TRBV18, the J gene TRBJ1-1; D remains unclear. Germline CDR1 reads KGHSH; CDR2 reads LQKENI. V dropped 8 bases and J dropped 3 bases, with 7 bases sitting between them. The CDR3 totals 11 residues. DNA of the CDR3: TGTGCCAGCCGACCGGACACTGAAGCTTTCTTT. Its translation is CASRPDTEAFF.

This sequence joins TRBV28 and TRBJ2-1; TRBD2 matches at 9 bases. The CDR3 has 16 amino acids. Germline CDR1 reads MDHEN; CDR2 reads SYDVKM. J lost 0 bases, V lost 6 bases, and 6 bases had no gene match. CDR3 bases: TGTGCCAGCAGCCGTTATAGCGGGAGCTCCTACAATGAGCAGTTCTTC. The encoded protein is CASSRYSGSSYNEQFF.

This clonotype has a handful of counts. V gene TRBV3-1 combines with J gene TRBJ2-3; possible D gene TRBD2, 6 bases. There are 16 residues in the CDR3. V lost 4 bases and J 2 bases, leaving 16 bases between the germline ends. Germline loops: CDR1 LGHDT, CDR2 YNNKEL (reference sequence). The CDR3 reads CASSPVADTSTDTQYF. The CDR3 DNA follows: TGTGCCAGCAGCCCGGTAGCGGATACCTCCACAGATACGCAGTATTTT.

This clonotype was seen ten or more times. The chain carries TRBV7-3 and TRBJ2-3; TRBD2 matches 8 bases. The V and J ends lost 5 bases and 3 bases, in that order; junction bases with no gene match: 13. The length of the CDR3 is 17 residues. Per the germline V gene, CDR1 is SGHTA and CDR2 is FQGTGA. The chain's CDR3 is CASSLGQREWGTDTQYF. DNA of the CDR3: TGTGCCAGCAGCCTTGGACAGCGGGAGTGGGGGACAGATACGCAGTATTTT.

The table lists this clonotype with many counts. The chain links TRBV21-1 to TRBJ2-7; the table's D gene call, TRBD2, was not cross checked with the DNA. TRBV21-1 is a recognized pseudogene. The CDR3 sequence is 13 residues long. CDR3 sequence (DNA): TGTGCCAGCAGAGGGACTGCCCCCTACGAGCAGTACTTC. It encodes CASRGTAPYEQYF.

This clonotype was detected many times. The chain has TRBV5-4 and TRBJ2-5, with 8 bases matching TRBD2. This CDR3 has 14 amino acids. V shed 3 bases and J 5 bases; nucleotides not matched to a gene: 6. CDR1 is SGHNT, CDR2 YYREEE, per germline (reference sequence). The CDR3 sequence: CASSSSGGDETQYF. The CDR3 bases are TGTGCCAGCAGCTCCTCCGGGGGGGATGAGACCCAGTACTTC.

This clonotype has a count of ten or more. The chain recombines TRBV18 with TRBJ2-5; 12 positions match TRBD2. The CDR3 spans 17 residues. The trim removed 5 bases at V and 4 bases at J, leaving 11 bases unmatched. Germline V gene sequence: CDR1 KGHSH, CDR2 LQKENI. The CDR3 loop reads CASSAGLAGQGGETQYF. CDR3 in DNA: TGTGCCAGCTCAGCGGGACTAGCGGGCCAGGGAGGAGAGACCCAGTACTTC.

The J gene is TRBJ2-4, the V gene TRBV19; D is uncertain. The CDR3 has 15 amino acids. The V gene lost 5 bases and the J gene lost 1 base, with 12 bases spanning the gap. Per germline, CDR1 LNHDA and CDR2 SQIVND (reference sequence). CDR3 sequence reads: CASSEDVSAKNIQYF. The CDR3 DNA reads TGTGCCAGTAGTGAAGACGTGTCTGCCAAAAACATTCAGTACTTC.

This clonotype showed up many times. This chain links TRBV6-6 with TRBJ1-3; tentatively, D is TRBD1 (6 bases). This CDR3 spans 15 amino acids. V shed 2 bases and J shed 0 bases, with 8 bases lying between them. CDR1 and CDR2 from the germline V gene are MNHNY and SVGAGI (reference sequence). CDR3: CASSYTGSSGNTIYF. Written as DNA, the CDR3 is TGTGCCAGCAGTTACACAGGGAGCTCTGGAAACACCATATATTTT.

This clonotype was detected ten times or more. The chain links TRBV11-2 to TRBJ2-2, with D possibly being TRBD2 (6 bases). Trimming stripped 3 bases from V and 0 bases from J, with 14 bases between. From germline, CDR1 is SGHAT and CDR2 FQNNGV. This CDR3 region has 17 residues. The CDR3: CASSLIDSGANTGELFF. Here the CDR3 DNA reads TGTGCCAGCAGCTTGATCGATAGCGGCGCGAACACCGGGGAGCTGTTTTTT.

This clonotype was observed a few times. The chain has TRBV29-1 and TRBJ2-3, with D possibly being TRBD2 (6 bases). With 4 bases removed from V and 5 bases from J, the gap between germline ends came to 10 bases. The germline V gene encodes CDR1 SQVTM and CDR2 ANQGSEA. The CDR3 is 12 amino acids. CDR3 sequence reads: CSVGEGGDTQYF. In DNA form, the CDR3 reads TGCAGCGTTGGTGAGGGAGGAGATACGCAGTATTTT.

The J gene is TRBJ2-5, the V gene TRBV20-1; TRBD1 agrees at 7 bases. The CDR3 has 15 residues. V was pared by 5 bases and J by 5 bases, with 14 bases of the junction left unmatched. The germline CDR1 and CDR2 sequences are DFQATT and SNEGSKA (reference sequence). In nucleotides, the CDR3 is TGCAGTGCTGCCATCGGGACAGTCGCCGGGGAGACCCAGTACTTC. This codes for CSAAIGTVAGETQYF.

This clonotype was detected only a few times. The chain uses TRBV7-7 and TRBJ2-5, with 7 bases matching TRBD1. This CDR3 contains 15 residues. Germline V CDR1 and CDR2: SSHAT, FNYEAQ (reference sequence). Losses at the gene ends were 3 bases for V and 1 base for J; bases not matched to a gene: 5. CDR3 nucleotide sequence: TGTGCCAGCAGCTTGTCGGGACAGTTCCAAGAGACCCAGTACTTC. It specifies CASSLSGQFQETQYF. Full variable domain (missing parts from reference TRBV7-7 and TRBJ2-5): GAGVSQSPRYKVTKRGQDVTLRCDPISSHATLYWYQQALGQGPEFLTYFNYEAQPDKSGLPSDRFSAERPEGSISTLTIQRTEQRDSAMYRCASSLSGQFQETQYFGPGTRLLVL.

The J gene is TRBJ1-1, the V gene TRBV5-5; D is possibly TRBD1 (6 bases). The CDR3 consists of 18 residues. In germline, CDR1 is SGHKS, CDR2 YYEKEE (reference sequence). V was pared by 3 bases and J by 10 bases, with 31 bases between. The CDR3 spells CASSSLVPPAAGDRGAFF. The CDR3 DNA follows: TGTGCCAGCAGCTCATTGGTGCCCCCGGCAGCAGGGGATAGGGGAGCTTTCTTT.

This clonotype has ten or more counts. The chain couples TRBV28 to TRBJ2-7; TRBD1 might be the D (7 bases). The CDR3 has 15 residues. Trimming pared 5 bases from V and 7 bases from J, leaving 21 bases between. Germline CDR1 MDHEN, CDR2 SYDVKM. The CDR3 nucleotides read TGTGCCAGCAGTCCCCCGACAGGGAGGTTTCGAGAGCAGTACTTC. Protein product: CASSPPTGRFREQYF. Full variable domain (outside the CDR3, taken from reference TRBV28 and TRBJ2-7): DVKVTQSSRYLVKRTGEKVFLECVQDMDHENMFWYRQDPGLGLRLIYFSYDVKMKEKGDIPEGYSVSREKKERFSLILESASTNQTSMYLCASSPPTGRFREQYFGPGTRLTVT.

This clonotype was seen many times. The CDR3 coding sequence is TGTGCCAGCTCACAGACTAGCGGAGCCCCATACAATGAGCAGTTCTTC. This translates into CASSQTSGAPYNEQFF. The chain is built from TRBV18 and TRBJ2-1, with 9 positions matching TRBD2. CDR1 and CDR2 (germline): KGHSH, LQKENI. The CDR3 loop spans 16 amino acids. V shed 4 bases, J shed 4 bases, and the junction held 8 bases outside the gene matches.

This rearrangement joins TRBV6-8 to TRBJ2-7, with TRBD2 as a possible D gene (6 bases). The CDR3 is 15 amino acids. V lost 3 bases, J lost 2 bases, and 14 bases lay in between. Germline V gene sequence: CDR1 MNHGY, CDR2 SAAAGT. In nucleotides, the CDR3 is TGTGCCAGCAGTTATTTGCGGGGAAGACCCTACGAGCAGTACTTC. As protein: CASSYLRGRPYEQYF.